This T cell receptor (beta chain) was sequenced during a study of metastatic and nonmetastatic thyroid tumors. At the level of the study: Thyroid patients, malignant and benign, had repertoires compared across blood and tumor or nodule tissue.

Original handling: Between-group CDR3 differences, defined by clinicopathological status, yielded a distant-metastasis classifier for papillary thyroid cancer. With MiXCR, TCRdb reprocessed the PCR reads. The V and J calls and clone size are TCRdb's, not the authors'. The top ten hold 10% to 15% of the sample, which has 13,000 or so clones, 25% to 40% seen once. J was trimmed by 3 bases and V by 4 bases; bases with no gene match: 2. Germline CDR1 and CDR2: KGHDR and SFDVKD. CDR3 size: 14 residues. A word on this clone: Antigen unknown.

Before thyroid surgery, none of the patients had received any treatment. Study findings and constraints: Significantly greater TCR beta diversity was reportedly found in malignant thyroid tumors than in benign nodules (in blood and tumor).

What was sequenced was tumor tissue. The genes are TRBV24-1 and TRBJ1-2; TRBD1 matches at 9 bases. The origin of this receptor is a male donor with papillary thyroid cancer or a benign thyroid nodule (not recorded which). Some clones in this sample may be carry-over from other donors' samples. Written as DNA, the CDR3 is TGTGCCACCAGTGACCGGGACAGGGACTATGGCTACACCTTC. Amino acids: CATSDRDRDYGYTF.